These T cell receptor beta chains were read from a single sample in a study of blood T cell repertoires in COVID-19. This table comes from immunoSEQ multiplex PCR, and its TCRdb copy is limited to in-frame clones, with some not included. In the table there are over 200,000 clones, roughly 89% of which are singletons. Sequences were obtained from peripheral blood. Receptors were obtained from a man in his sixties who had recovered from COVID-19. CDR3s include the opening cysteine and the closing phenylalanine or tryptophan. Each record gives: V gene, D gene, CDR3 protein. A D gene is named only where the DNA matches it firmly.

TRBV11-2,-,CASSLTGSSPKGQFF
TRBV10-3,TRBD1,CAISEQGAHGNTIYF
TRBV7-9,TRBD1,CASSEGGAGNSPLHF
TRBV7-9,TRBD1,CASSRQGASQETQYF
TRBV7-8,TRBD1,CASSLDLGQGRSPLHF
TRBV5-1,-,CASSSSGAGGYTF
TRBV9,-,CASSVHGNTEAFF
TRBV19,TRBD1,CASSINRGREQYF
TRBV28,-,CASSPPGGPFPYEQYF
TRBV29-1,TRBD1,CSVDRGRRTEAFF
TRBV27,-,CASSPLVQGNSPLHF
TRBV5-1,TRBD2,CASSSGLATDTQYF
TRBV6-1,-,CASSEAQDYNEQFF
TRBV3-1/TRBV3-2,-,CASSPPGSNQPQHF
TRBV4-3,TRBD2,CASSRTSDGEQYF
TRBV5-1,-,CASSSRQPSTEAFF
TRBV5-1,-,CASSLGGNEQFF
TRBV6-5,TRBD1,CASSYSPGGRETQYF
TRBV7-9,TRBD1,CASSLEGQGLYGYTF
TRBV9,TRBD1,CASSARQGQTGELFF
TRBV2,-,CASAIPNTQYF